This TCR beta chain appears in the sequencing data of a study of T-cell memory formation after mild COVID-19. MiXCR, applied by TCRdb to the 5' RACE reads, yields one record per CDR3 protein. The sample contains 50,000 to 70,000 distinct CDR3 sequences, 10% to 15% of which appear only once. This CDR3 has 16 residues. V was clipped by 6 bases and J by 5 bases; unmatched bases: 9. CDR1 is MNHEY and CDR2 is SMNVEV in the germline V gene (reference sequence). The TCR originated in a young man who had mild COVID-19 (a few samples of this study predate the infection). Cell type and time point are not known. Sample: PBMCs or a T cell subset sorted from them (not recorded which). The chain joins TRBV27 to TRBJ2-3; 12 nucleotides align to TRBD2. The CDR3 region has the DNA TGTGCCAGCAGCCCCTCACTAGCGGGGGGTATAGATACGCAGTATTTT. Translation gives CASSPSLAGGIDTQYF.